The rows below give T cell receptor beta chains drawn from one sample of a study of blood T cell repertoires in COVID-19. Repertoires were generated with immunoSEQ multiplex PCR, while TCRdb's copy carries only in-frame clones and drops some. The table lists around 370,000 clones, around 86% of them singletons. The sequenced sample was peripheral blood. These receptors came from a woman aged 45-59 years with COVID-19, enrolled during active disease. Each CDR3 is given with its conserved first and last residue. A D gene is named only where the DNA matches it firmly. Clone sizes are given selectively: once, few, many, or a class where the clone is expanded.

j_gene | d_gene | abundance | v_gene | CDR3aa | CDR3nt
TRBJ1-4 | NA | few | TRBV28 | CASSLNWDILFF | TGTGCCAGCAGTTTAAACTGGGACATACTGTTTTTT
TRBJ2-5 | TRBD1 | NA | TRBV7-8 | CASSFREQGFGETQYF | TGTGCCAGCAGCTTTAGGGAACAGGGGTTTGGGGAGACCCAGTACTTC
TRBJ1-4 | TRBD1 | few | TRBV14 | CASSRRQGAGEKLFF | TGTGCCAGCAGCCGGAGACAGGGGGCGGGGGAAAAACTGTTTTTT
TRBJ2-3 | NA | NA | TRBV9 | CASSPLSGRPGTQYF | TGTGCCAGCAGCCCACTCAGCGGACGTCCTGGTACGCAGTATTTT
TRBJ2-3 | NA | NA | TRBV11-3 | CASSAVEGRDTQYF | TGTGCCAGCAGCGCCGTCGAGGGTCGGGATACGCAGTATTTT
TRBJ2-3 | NA | NA | TRBV19 | CASSGSADTQYF | TGTGCCAGTAGCGGGTCCGCAGATACGCAGTATTTT
TRBJ1-1 | NA | NA | TRBV19 | CATQWGSLNTEAFF | TGTGCCACCCAGTGGGGCAGTCTGAACACTGAAGCTTTCTTT
TRBJ1-2 | TRBD1 | NA | TRBV24-1 | CATSDRDSYGYTF | TGTGCCACCAGTGATCGGGACAGCTATGGCTACACCTTC
TRBJ2-3 | TRBD2 | NA | TRBV19 | CASSVVAQGAGEQDTQYF | TGTGCCAGTAGTGTGGTGGCCCAAGGAGCGGGAGAGCAAGATACGCAGTATTTT
TRBJ2-7 | TRBD1 | NA | TRBV7-6 | CASSWDREGYEQYF | TGTGCCAGCAGCTGGGACAGGGAGGGCTACGAGCAGTACTTC
TRBJ1-4 | NA | few | TRBV29-1 | CSVGERTNEKLFF | TGCAGCGTAGGGGAAAGGACTAATGAAAAACTGTTTTTT
TRBJ2-5 | TRBD2 | NA | TRBV9 | CASSLLAGDGETQYF | TGTGCCAGCAGCCTCCTAGCGGGAGATGGGGAGACCCAGTACTTC
TRBJ2-7 | NA | NA | TRBV3-1/TRBV3-2 | CASSQLLRYEQYF | TGTGCCAGCAGCCAACTTCTACGCTACGAGCAGTACTTC
TRBJ1-2 | NA | NA | TRBV7-3 | CASSPHGRGGVGYTF | TGTGCCAGCAGCCCCCATGGGCGCGGGGGCGTGGGCTACACCTTC
TRBJ1-3 | NA | NA | TRBV25-1 | CASSPTRTGPSGNTIYF | TGTGCCAGCAGCCCGACCAGAACAGGACCCTCTGGAAACACCATATATTTT
TRBJ2-5 | TRBD1 | NA | TRBV30 | CAWSDTGTALNF | TGTGCCTGGAGTGACACCGGGACAGCACTGAACTTC
TRBJ2-1 | TRBD2 | NA | TRBV9 | CASSEAGVLYNEQFF | TGTGCCAGCAGCGAAGCGGGAGTGTTATACAATGAGCAGTTCTTC
TRBJ2-1 | TRBD2 | few | TRBV10-3 | CAISEGRDNEQFF | TGTGCCATCAGTGAAGGGAGGGACAATGAGCAGTTCTTC
TRBJ2-3 | NA | NA | TRBV6-5 | CATTRLSGSTDTQYF | TGTGCCACTACCCGGCTCAGCGGCTCCACAGATACGCAGTATTTT
TRBJ2-5 | TRBD2 | NA | TRBV24-1 | CATSGAIGAGGGETQYF | TGTGCCACCAGTGGGGCTATCGGCGCGGGAGGAGGAGAGACCCAGTACTTC
TRBJ2-3 | NA | NA | TRBV27 | CASSLRVGGFTDTQYF | TGTGCCAGCAGTCTTCGAGTCGGGGGTTTCACAGATACGCAGTATTTT
TRBJ2-2 | TRBD2 | NA | TRBV7-9 | CASSSGLAGSTGELFF | TGTGCCAGCAGCTCGGGACTAGCGGGAAGCACCGGGGAGCTGTTTTTT
TRBJ2-3 | TRBD2 | once | TRBV15 | CATSRGLQLAGSDTQYF | TGTGCCACCAGCAGAGGGCTACAGCTAGCGGGGTCAGATACGCAGTATTTT
TRBJ1-1 | NA | few | TRBV6-5 | CASTPAGVLNTEAFF | TGTGCCAGCACCCCTGCAGGGGTATTGAACACTGAAGCTTTCTTT
TRBJ1-2 | NA | few | TRBV7-9 | CASSPGQGFGYGYTF | TGTGCCAGCAGCCCGGGGCAGGGGTTTGGGTATGGCTACACCTTC
TRBJ2-7 | TRBD2 | few | TRBV2 | CASLAGTSASRKQYF | TGTGCCAGCTTGGCCGGGACTAGCGCCTCTAGGAAGCAGTACTTC
TRBJ2-5 | NA | few | TRBV7-2 | CASSLQRSSETQYF | TGTGCCAGCAGCTTACAGCGATCCTCGGAGACCCAGTACTTC
TRBJ2-3 | TRBD2 | NA | TRBV15 | CATSRGGLAGTDTQYF | TGTGCCACCAGCAGAGGGGGACTAGCGGGAACAGATACGCAGTATTTT
TRBJ2-7 | TRBD2 | NA | TRBV3-1/TRBV3-2 | CASSQGATSGASYEQYF | TGTGCCAGCAGCCAGGGTGCGACTAGCGGGGCCTCCTACGAGCAGTACTTC
TRBJ2-7 | TRBD2 | NA | TRBV5-1 | CASSSPGTSGNSYEQYF | TGCGCCAGCAGCTCACCCGGGACTAGCGGGAATAGCTACGAGCAGTACTTC
TRBJ1-3 | NA | NA | TRBV5-4 | CASRGGVSGNTIYF | TGTGCCAGCAGGGGGGGGGTGTCTGGAAACACCATATATTTT